This T cell receptor beta chain stems from a study of blood T cell repertoires in COVID-19. Assay: immunoSEQ multiplex PCR; the TCRdb copy retains only in-frame clones and omits some. The sample lists some 82,000 clones; 91% were seen once. CDR3 size: 16 residues. Germline CDR1 and CDR2: DFQATT and SNEGSKA (reference sequence). V was trimmed by 3 bases and J by 4 bases, leaving 16 bases between them. The sample consisted of peripheral blood. This sequence was found in a woman aged 50 to 65 in a cohort sampled during active COVID-19. The genes are TRBV20-1 and TRBJ1-6, with a tentative D call TRBD1 (6 bases). The CDR3 sequence: CSASRLRQGYNSPLHF. The CDR3 DNA is TGCAGTGCTAGTCGTTTAAGGCAGGGGTATAATTCACCCCTCCACTTT.